This T cell receptor beta chain is from a study of tumor and adjacent non-tumor tissue in lung cancer. Study conclusions and caveats: Tumor repertoires had a smaller top 100 clone share than normal lung.

Details on this clonotype: Its cognate antigen is unknown.

Germline trimming cut 8 bases from V and 3 bases from J; bases unmatched to any gene: 9. The CDR3 spans 13 residues. Germline lookup yields CDR1 SQVTM and CDR2 ANQGSEA. This sample's RNA came from whole unsorted tissue. Three rounds of nested PCR, following a modified ARM-PCR protocol, produced the TCRbeta library. Each CDR3 protein gets one entry after TCRdb re-called the multiplex PCR reads with MiXCR. Seen here are about 200,000 distinct CDR3 sequences, about 71% observed once, and the top ten hold about 23%. The rearrangement joins TRBV29-1 to TRBJ1-1, with 7 bases fitting TRBD1. The sequence was obtained from a man aged 60-69 years with non-small cell lung cancer. The source material was lung tumor tissue. This chain's CDR3 is CSLQTGIYTEAFF. In DNA, the CDR3 is TGCAGCCTTCAGACAGGGATCTACACTGAAGCTTTCTTT.